Below, 6 T cell receptor beta chains from the same sample are listed, as sequenced in a study of blood T cells in healthy people across ages. Primed by a sample-barcoded 5' primer and a J-beta primer mix, a second PCR proceeded for about 6 to 11 cycles. From the 5' RACE reads, TCRdb called clonotypes with MiXCR, one entry per CDR3 protein. The sample has about 1,500,000 distinct CDR3 sequences, around 42% seen once. Input material: blood. Receptors originate from a woman in her late teens or twenties in good health.

This clonotype has a handful of counts. The gene calls are TRBV20-1 and TRBJ2-1, with 10 bases that match TRBD2. Unmatched junction bases numbered 4, after V lost 3 bases and J lost 5 bases. Germline CDR1 reads DFQATT; CDR2 reads SNEGSKA (reference sequence). This CDR3 spans 14 amino acids. This chain's CDR3 is CSARTSGSDNEQFF. CDR3 bases: TGCAGTGCTAGGACTAGCGGGTCCGACAATGAGCAGTTCTTC.

V is TRBV20-1 and J is TRBJ2-1; 9 bases align to TRBD1. Trimming took 3 bases from V and 0 from J; bases not matched to a gene: 15. The CDR3 runs 19 residues. From germline, CDR1 is DFQATT and CDR2 SNEGSKA (reference sequence). As DNA, the CDR3 is TGCAGTGCTAGGGGAACCGGGACAGGGTCCAGAATCTCCTACAATGAGCAGTTCTTC. It yields the protein CSARGTGTGSRISYNEQFF.

The rearrangement links TRBV5-5 to TRBJ2-7; the D gene is possibly TRBD1 (6 bases). Germline CDR1 and CDR2: SGHKS and YYEKEE (reference sequence). With 5 bases removed from V and 0 bases from J, the gap between germline ends came to 15 bases. This CDR3 is 15 amino acids long. CDR3 amino acids: CASRPGTSRSYEQYF. The CDR3 DNA is TGTGCCAGCAGACCCGGGACATCTCGCTCCTACGAGCAGTACTTC.

This clonotype has just a few counts. The chain combines TRBV6-7 with TRBJ2-1; 10 bases fit TRBD2. TRBV6-7 is an open reading frame whose function is uncertain. The junction had 6 bases not matched to a gene; V was cut back by 2 bases and J by 8 bases. This CDR3 spans 15 amino acids. The CDR3 DNA is TGTGCCAGCAGTTACCCTAGCGGGAGAATCGATGAGCAGTTCTTC. Protein product: CASSYPSGRIDEQFF.

Concerning this clonotype itself: This may arise from a read error, as a much more abundant clone is one base away. The chain joins TRBV10-3 to TRBJ2-7; D might be TRBD2 (5 bases). The germline V and J ends were trimmed by 7 bases and 2 bases, with 12 bases remaining between them. Germline V CDR1 and CDR2: ENHRY, SYGVKD. CDR3 length equals 13 residues. CDR3 loop: CAINNGKTYEQYF. The CDR3 DNA reads as TGTGCCATCAATAACGGGAAAACCTACGAGCAGTACTTC.

A few counts support this clonotype. The rearrangement links TRBV12-3 or TRBV12-4 to TRBJ1-6; D call uncertain. V lost 9 bases to trimming and J lost 9 bases, with 12 bases between them. CDR3 size: 12 residues. CDR3 protein: CASGVLSSPLHF. CDR3 bases: TGTGCCAGTGGCGTTTTAAGTTCACCCCTCCACTTT.